The 27 T cell receptor beta chains reported below all come from one sample, sequenced in a study of T cells in Graves' hyperthyroidism and ophthalmopathy (dated by TCRdb to the late 2010s). The method was multiplex PCR. Sequencing instrument: Illumina HiSeq 2000. Amplification of TCR beta CDR3 regions was carried out from RNA transcripts. The TCR CDR3 was subjected to a first round of RT-PCR using the HTBI primer set and the Qiagen OneStep RT-PCR kit. The raw public reads went through TCRdb reprocessing: fastp at Q25, MiXCR clone calling, in-frame beta chains kept. Identical CDR3 protein sequences are pooled into one entry, listed with their most common genes and DNA. This sample gives about 550,000 distinct CDR3 sequences in total; less than 25% of them show up just once. The biggest ten clones account for 26% of the sample. Sequencing used blood. The receptors originated from a man between 18 and 29 years old with Graves' hyperthyroidism.

This clonotype showed up many times. CDR3 residues: CASRSTQGVYGYTF. In nucleotides, the CDR3 is TGTGCCAGCAGATCCACCCAGGGGGTGTATGGCTACACCTTC. V usage is TRBV12-3 or TRBV12-4 and J usage is TRBJ1-2; the match to TRBD1 covers 7 bases. The junction had 9 bases not matched to a gene; V was cut back by 6 bases and J by 5 bases. The CDR3 contains 14 residues.

Ten or more counts support this clonotype. The chain is built from TRBV19 and TRBJ1-1; D is perhaps TRBD1 (6 bases). The V gene's germline CDR1 is LNHDA and CDR2 SQIVND (reference sequence). This CDR3 region has 14 residues. The V and J ends lost 3 bases and 3 bases respectively, with 11 bases between them. CDR3: CASSITGGDTEAFF. The CDR3 DNA reads as TGTGCCAGTAGTATTACCGGGGGCGACACTGAAGCTTTCTTT.

This clonotype was seen repeatedly, ten times or more. The chain employs TRBV15 and TRBJ1-1, with D unresolved. Germline loops: CDR1 LNHNV, CDR2 YYDKDF (reference sequence). The length of the CDR3 is 15 residues. V was cut by 0 bases and J by 2 bases, with 10 bases left in between. The CDR3, as DNA: TGTGCCACCAGCAGAGATAGACTGGAAAACACTGAAGCTTTCTTT. Its protein is CATSRDRLENTEAFF.

This clonotype was picked up a small number of times. This chain joins TRBV28 and TRBJ1-6; D perhaps matches TRBD1 (5 bases). Germline-derived CDR1 and CDR2 are MDHEN and SYDVKM. V was pared by 0 bases and J by 8 bases, with 11 bases between. The CDR3 sequence is 15 residues long. The CDR3 DNA is TGTGCCAGCAGTTTATGGGCAGGGTTAGATTCACCCCTCCACTTT. The encoded protein is CASSLWAGLDSPLHF.

This clonotype was seen many times. V and J are TRBV27 and TRBJ1-2, with no clear D. The CDR3 contains 15 residues. V was shortened by 0 bases and J by 7 bases, with 15 bases between the two germline ends. Germline CDR1 is MNHEY and CDR2 is SMNVEV (reference sequence). CDR3 nucleotides: TGTGCCAGCAGTTTATCGATGCTTGGTACTGGTGGCTACACCTTC. Protein product: CASSLSMLGTGGYTF.

This clonotype was seen many times. A much larger clone lies one base from this, so it may be a read error. The conserved final phenylalanine or tryptophan is absent from the CDR3, which likely points to a read error. Here the CDR3 DNA reads TGTGCCAGCAGTTTCCCTAACGGTGGCTACACCCTC. Protein product: CASSFPNGGYTL. The chain combines TRBV28 with TRBJ1-2, with no clear D. This CDR3 contains 12 residues. CDR1 and CDR2 from the germline V gene are MDHEN and SYDVKM. Trimming cost V 3 bases and J 7 bases, with 9 bases left between them.

This clonotype was seen ten or more times. Likely a read error: the CDR3 ends without its conserved phenylalanine or tryptophan. V usage is TRBV12-3 or TRBV12-4 and J usage is TRBJ1-5; D is ambiguous. The CDR3 consists of 14 residues. Deletions cut 3 bases from V and 5 bases from J, with 11 bases between. The CDR3 here is CASSFRRGYQPQHS. As DNA, the CDR3 is TGTGCCAGCAGTTTCAGGCGTGGGTATCAGCCCCAGCATTCT.

Regarding this clonotype: A much larger clone sits a single nucleotide away, making a read error possible. V gene TRBV6-1 combines with J gene TRBJ1-5; D remains unclear. The ends were cut back, 4 bases at V and 3 bases at J, with 7 bases in the middle. CDR3 length: 13 residues. CDR1 and CDR2 (germline): MNHNS, SASEGT. CDR3 region: CASSVEDNQPQHF. DNA of the CDR3: TGTGCCAGCAGTGTGGAGGACAATCAGCCCCAGCATTTT.

This clonotype was observed a few times. The chain combines TRBV5-1 with TRBJ2-5; a weak D match, TRBD2 (5 bases). This CDR3 is 14 amino acids long. CDR1 is SGHRS, CDR2 YFSETQ, per germline. V dropped 3 bases and J dropped 1 base, with 10 bases sitting between them. The CDR3 coding sequence is TGCGCCAGCAGCTACTATAGCGTCCAAGAGACCCAGTACTTC. Protein sequence: CASSYYSVQETQYF.

This clonotype has ten or more counts. V usage is TRBV6-1 and J usage is TRBJ1-5; TRBD1 agrees at 9 bases. CDR3 length equals 15 residues. The V gene end was trimmed by 5 bases and the J gene end by 2 bases; junction bases not matched to a gene: 4. Germline values: CDR1 MNHNS, CDR2 SASEGT. CDR3 coding DNA: TGTGCCAGCAGTAAGGACAGGGGTGGCAATCAGCCCCAGCATTTT. Translating it yields CASSKDRGGNQPQHF.

The chain uses TRBV6-1 and TRBJ1-2; TRBD1 aligns across 7 bases. The CDR3 is 14 amino acids. The junction had 6 bases not matched to a gene; V was cut back by 3 bases and J by 5 bases. Germline V gene lookup returns CDR1 MNHNS and CDR2 SASEGT. CDR3 sequence reads: CASSETGTVYGYTF. In DNA form, the CDR3 reads TGTGCCAGCAGTGAGACCGGGACAGTTTATGGCTACACCTTC.

This clonotype was seen at least ten times. The genes are TRBV5-1 and TRBJ1-1; tentatively, D is TRBD1 (5 bases). The CDR3 totals 16 residues. The V end was cut by 2 bases, the J end by 1 base, with 15 bases between. Germline V gene lookup returns CDR1 SGHRS and CDR2 YFSETQ. CDR3 DNA: TGCGCCAGCAGCTTATCAGGACAACAAGCGAACACTGAAGCTTTCTTT. Encoded protein: CASSLSGQQANTEAFF.

This clonotype was observed a single time. J is TRBJ1-2 and V is TRBV24-1; tentatively, D is TRBD1 (6 bases). This CDR3 is built from 16 residues. V was clipped by 3 bases and J by 6 bases, with 19 bases between them. Germline-derived CDR1 and CDR2 are KGHDR and SFDVKD. Here the CDR3 DNA reads TGTGCCACCAGTGATGCTACAGGGATGGGGAGTCATGGCTACACCTTC. Its protein is CATSDATGMGSHGYTF.

This clonotype came up many times. The chain carries TRBV6-1 and TRBJ1-3, with D unclear. The length of the CDR3 is 13 residues. Germline CDR1 reads MNHNS; CDR2 reads SASEGT. The V and J ends lost 8 bases and 0 bases respectively, with 8 bases between them. This chain's CDR3 is CASGGRSGNTIYF. In DNA form, the CDR3 reads TGTGCCAGCGGCGGTCGCTCTGGAAACACCATATATTTT.

This clonotype occurred many times. The rearrangement joins TRBV6-1 to TRBJ2-5; 7 positions match TRBD1. V gave up 5 bases and J gave up 2 bases; unmatched junction bases: 8. There are 15 residues in the CDR3. CDR1 is MNHNS and CDR2 is SASEGT in the germline V gene. The CDR3 DNA follows: TGTGCCAGCAGTCATGGGACAGCCCTACAAGAGACCCAGTACTTC. Its translation: CASSHGTALQETQYF.

The chain combines TRBV6-1 with TRBJ1-1; D is unresolved. The CDR3 is made up of 12 amino acids. Germline assignment: CDR1 MNHNS and CDR2 SASEGT. V was clipped by 4 bases and J by 7 bases, with 10 bases between them. The CDR3 protein is CASSARRLEAFF. As DNA, the CDR3 is TGTGCCAGCAGTGCTCGACGCCTTGAAGCTTTCTTT.

At least ten counts were recorded for this clonotype. CDR3 region: CASSRSGLSSGNTIYF. CDR3 nucleotides: TGTGCCAGCAGTCGATCGGGGCTCTCCTCTGGAAACACCATATATTTT. The chain uses TRBV5-5 and TRBJ1-3, with D perhaps matching TRBD1 (5 bases). The CDR3 spans 16 residues. The germline V gene encodes CDR1 SGHKS and CDR2 YYEKEE (reference sequence). Trimming stripped 5 bases from V and 0 bases from J, with 15 bases between.

This clonotype was picked up a small number of times. The chain carries TRBV28 and TRBJ1-1, with 7 bases identical to TRBD1. Germline CDR1 MDHEN, CDR2 SYDVKM. The V segment lost 5 bases and the J segment 8 bases; nucleotides outside the gene matches: 14. The CDR3 covers 15 residues. CDR3 in DNA: TGTGCCAGCAGTCCCACCGCGACAGGGACGTACGAAGCTTTCTTT. Its protein is CASSPTATGTYEAFF.

This clonotype appeared many times. The chain is built from TRBV28 and TRBJ2-5; TRBD2 agrees at 9 bases. With V trimmed by 5 bases and J by 2 bases, 9 bases remained unmatched. The germline V gene encodes CDR1 MDHEN and CDR2 SYDVKM. This CDR3 contains 16 residues. The CDR3 sequence: CASSLRSGGYQETQYF. The CDR3 DNA follows: TGTGCCAGCAGTCTGCGTAGCGGGGGATATCAAGAGACCCAGTACTTC. The complete variable domain, with remaining parts taken from reference TRBV28 and TRBJ2-5, reads DVKVTQSSRYLVKRTGEKVFLECVQDMDHENMFWYRQDPGLGLRLIYFSYDVKMKEKGDIPEGYSVSREKKERFSLILESASTNQTSMYLCASSLRSGGYQETQYFGPGTRLLVL.

This clonotype was seen at least ten times. The chain combines TRBV5-1 with TRBJ2-7; D is unresolved. CDR3 length: 13 amino acids. Germline V gene sequence: CDR1 SGHRS, CDR2 YFSETQ. V was cut by 2 bases and J by 4 bases, with 10 bases left in between. Here the CDR3 reads CASSFYLNYEQYF. CDR3 in DNA: TGCGCCAGCAGCTTCTACCTAAATTACGAGCAGTACTTC.

This clonotype was seen only a few times. The chain couples TRBV20-1 to TRBJ2-7, with D uncertain. The V gene's germline CDR1 is DFQATT and CDR2 SNEGSKA (reference sequence). With 5 bases removed from V and 1 base from J, the gap between germline ends came to 9 bases. This CDR3 comprises 12 residues. CDR3 DNA: TGCAGTGCTTTCCGTCCTTCCTACGAGCAGTACTTC. Encoded protein: CSAFRPSYEQYF.

Many counts were recorded for this clonotype. V gene TRBV28 combines with J gene TRBJ2-7; D is uncertain. This CDR3 spans 13 amino acids. The germline gives CDR1 MDHEN, CDR2 SYDVKM. V lost 7 bases, J lost 2 bases, and 12 bases lay in between. The DNA for the CDR3 is TGTGCCAGCACACTGGCAGATCCCTACGAGCAGTACTTC. Its translation is CASTLADPYEQYF.

CDR3 in DNA: TGTGCCAGCAAAGGGGGACAGGGTTTTGGCTACACCTTC. Translation gives CASKGGQGFGYTF. The chain couples TRBV2 to TRBJ1-2, with 9 bases that match TRBD1. Losses at the gene ends were 7 bases for V and 7 bases for J; bases not matched to a gene: 7. CDR3 length: 13 amino acids. Germline assignment: CDR1 SNHLY and CDR2 FYNNEI.

This clonotype was recorded at least ten times. The rearrangement joins TRBV11-1 to TRBJ2-5; TRBD2 matches at 7 bases. The CDR3 has 17 amino acids. Germline V lookup: CDR1 SGHAT, CDR2 FQDESV (reference sequence). J lost 5 bases, V lost 5 bases, and 17 bases had no gene match. The chain's CDR3 is CASSAGGFVTPRETQYF. The CDR3 DNA sequence: TGTGCCAGCAGCGCCGGGGGGTTTGTAACCCCCCGGGAGACCCAGTACTTC.

This clonotype was seen at least ten times. The V gene is TRBV28, the J gene TRBJ2-5; D is perhaps TRBD1 (6 bases). CDR3 size: 14 residues. CDR1 is MDHEN, CDR2 SYDVKM, per germline. Trimming left V 8 bases short and J 5 bases short, with 18 bases between. The CDR3 region has the DNA TGTGCCAGCGGATCATACAGGGTCGACGAGACCCAGTACTTC. Its protein is CASGSYRVDETQYF.

The chain links TRBV11-3 to TRBJ2-5; D is perhaps TRBD1 (5 bases). CDR3 length equals 17 residues. Trimming took 0 bases from V and 4 from J, leaving 18 bases between them. The germline V gene encodes CDR1 SGHNT and CDR2 YENEEA. The DNA for the CDR3 is TGTGCCAGCAGCTTAGATGCCGACAGAAACATCGTAGAGACCCAGTACTTC. It translates to CASSLDADRNIVETQYF.

The table lists this clonotype with many counts. V usage is TRBV12-3 or TRBV12-4 and J usage is TRBJ1-2, with a tentative D call TRBD1 (5 bases). CDR3 length equals 15 residues. The V and J ends lost 3 bases and 3 bases respectively, with 14 bases between them. In DNA, the CDR3 is TGTGCCAGCAGTTTGGATAGGACAACCGACTATGGCTACACCTTC. Amino acids: CASSLDRTTDYGYTF.